The 27 T cell receptor beta chains given below trace back to one sample, sequenced in a study of CD8 T cells in Susac syndrome. Reverse transcription used about 0.5 to 1 ug RNA and random hexamers. TCRdb reprocessed the immunoSEQ multiplex PCR reads via MiXCR and lists one record per CDR3 protein. Of around 80,000 distinct CDR3 sequences listed, around 93% are singletons. Sequencing was done on a sample of CD8+ T cells from PBMCs. These receptor sequences come from a human donor with Susac syndrome.

The chain recombines TRBV28 with TRBJ2-3; a weak D match, TRBD1 (6 bases). V lost 11 bases and J 2 bases, leaving 11 bases between the germline ends. Per germline, CDR1 MDHEN and CDR2 SYDVKM. CDR3 length: 12 residues. The CDR3 here is CAAQGHTDTQYF. As DNA, the CDR3 is TGTGCCGCCCAGGGGCACACAGATACGCAGTATTTT.

This clonotype was seen a handful of times. This chain joins TRBV12-3 or TRBV12-4 and TRBJ1-1; 9 bases align to TRBD1. J was trimmed by 0 bases and V by 6 bases; bases with no gene match: 2. There are 14 residues in the CDR3. The CDR3, as DNA: TGTGCCAGCAGCTGGACAGGGGTGAACACTGAAGCTTTCTTT. It encodes CASSWTGVNTEAFF.

V and J are TRBV19 and TRBJ1-1; D not certain. In germline, CDR1 is LNHDA, CDR2 SQIVND (reference sequence). Trimming cost V 7 bases and J 1 base, with 13 bases left between them. This CDR3 region has 14 residues. The chain's CDR3 is CASIRPGSNTEAFF. In nucleotides, the CDR3 is TGTGCCAGTATCCGACCGGGATCGAACACTGAAGCTTTCTTT.

This chain connects TRBV5-4 to TRBJ2-1, with 8 bases aligning to TRBD2. Germline CDR1 SGHNT, CDR2 YYREEE (reference sequence). The CDR3 contains 14 residues. V shed 4 bases and J 7 bases; nucleotides not matched to a gene: 7. The CDR3 DNA sequence: TGTGCCAGCAGCCTTGGGACTAGTGGGAATGAGCAGTTCTTC. Amino acid sequence: CASSLGTSGNEQFF.

V gene TRBV14 combines with J gene TRBJ1-1; a possible D gene is TRBD1 (6 bases). Germline V gene sequence: CDR1 SGHDN, CDR2 FVKESK. Trimming shortened V by 4 bases and J by 5 bases, and 14 bases separated the two germline ends. This CDR3 is built from 14 residues. The CDR3, as DNA: TGTGCCAGCAGCCGAGCGACGAGGGGGACTGAAGCTTTCTTT. Residues: CASSRATRGTEAFF.

This chain joins TRBV11-2 and TRBJ2-1; D not resolved. Germline V gene lookup returns CDR1 SGHAT and CDR2 FQNNGV. This CDR3 comprises 16 residues. Trimming removed 1 base at V and 4 bases at J, with 14 bases between. CDR3 residues: CASSLVAAVPYNEQFF. The CDR3 nucleotides are TGTGCCAGCAGCTTAGTTGCGGCGGTCCCTTACAATGAGCAGTTCTTC.

The chain uses TRBV9 and TRBJ2-2; 7 bases match TRBD1. This CDR3 is 17 amino acids long. V lost 3 bases and J lost 2; bases outside the gene matches: 10. The V gene's germline CDR1 is SGDLS and CDR2 YYNGEE. The CDR3 reads CASSDGPTGDNTGELFF. The DNA of the CDR3 is TGTGCCAGCAGCGACGGCCCCACAGGGGACAACACCGGGGAGCTGTTTTTT.

V and J are TRBV20-1 and TRBJ2-1; 7 nucleotides align to TRBD2. V lost 0 bases and J lost 8; bases outside the gene matches: 10. This CDR3 is built from 15 residues. CDR1 and CDR2 from the germline V gene are DFQATT and SNEGSKA (reference sequence). The CDR3 DNA reads TGCAGTGCTAGAGATGGGAGACTAGCTCAGTATGAGCAGTTCTTC. It specifies CSARDGRLAQYEQFF.

The V gene is TRBV5-1, the J gene TRBJ2-4; D unclear. V was trimmed by 5 bases and J by 1 base, leaving 13 bases between them. Germline V gene data show CDR1 as SGHRS and CDR2 as YFSETQ. This CDR3 spans 15 amino acids. CDR3 residues: CASRLEGTAKNIQYF. For the CDR3, the DNA is TGCGCCAGCAGGCTGGAAGGTACCGCCAAAAACATTCAGTACTTC.

The chain joins TRBV3-1 to TRBJ2-7; D gene ambiguous. The CDR3 spans 14 residues. Trimming removed 1 base from V and 2 bases from J, with 9 bases in between. Germline CDR1 reads LGHDT; CDR2 reads YNNKEL (reference sequence). The CDR3 protein is CASSQGQDTYEQYF. CDR3 nucleotide sequence: TGTGCCAGCAGCCAAGGGCAAGATACCTACGAGCAGTACTTC.

The chain combines TRBV28 with TRBJ1-1; perhaps TRBD1 as D (6 bases). The CDR3 runs 18 residues. V gave up 3 bases and J gave up 0 bases, with 20 bases separating them. The germline V gene encodes CDR1 MDHEN and CDR2 SYDVKM. CDR3 nucleotide sequence: TGTGCCAGCAGTTTCCAGGGGACGATGGGTCTCATGAACACTGAAGCTTTCTTT. Translation: CASSFQGTMGLMNTEAFF.

V usage is TRBV2 and J usage is TRBJ1-2, with D possibly being TRBD1 (5 bases). V was trimmed by 4 bases and J by 3 bases, leaving 9 bases between them. Germline values: CDR1 SNHLY, CDR2 FYNNEI. The CDR3 loop spans 13 amino acids. This CDR3 reads CASSGARDYGYTF. CDR3 coding DNA: TGTGCCAGCAGTGGAGCCAGGGACTATGGCTACACCTTC.

The gene calls are TRBV29-1 and TRBJ2-5; 8 nucleotides line up with TRBD2. Germline CDR1 reads SQVTM; CDR2 reads ANQGSEA. After removal of 1 base from V and 5 bases from J, the junction contained 9 bases not matched to a gene. The CDR3 runs 15 residues. The CDR3 spells CSVEGQQRGMETQYF. As DNA, the CDR3 is TGCAGCGTTGAAGGCCAGCAGCGGGGGATGGAGACCCAGTACTTC.

The chain joins TRBV12-3 or TRBV12-4 to TRBJ1-1; D remains ambiguous. V was cut by 3 bases and J by 7 bases, with 9 bases left in between. CDR3 length: 12 amino acids. The DNA for the CDR3 is TGTGCCAGCAGTTTGGATTTGTATGAAGCTTTCTTT. Protein product: CASSLDLYEAFF.

The CDR3: CASSFLRGPYNSPLHF. CDR3 bases: TGTGCCAGCAGCTTTCTTAGGGGCCCCTATAATTCACCCCTCCACTTT. V gene TRBV27 combines with J gene TRBJ1-6, with D perhaps TRBD1 (5 bases). The germline CDR1 and CDR2 sequences are MNHEY and SMNVEV (reference sequence). Trimming pared 6 bases from V and 2 bases from J, leaving 14 bases between. The CDR3 runs to 16 residues.

The V and J genes are TRBV20-1 and TRBJ1-4; 8 bases match TRBD1. This CDR3 spans 13 amino acids. J lost 6 bases, V lost 5 bases, and 5 bases had no gene match. From germline, CDR1 is DFQATT and CDR2 SNEGSKA (reference sequence). CDR3 in amino acids: CSAYSGGDEKLFF. The CDR3 coding sequence is TGCAGTGCTTATTCAGGGGGCGATGAAAAACTGTTTTTT.

The genes are TRBV7-6 and TRBJ2-7; 8 bases agree with TRBD1. The germline V gene encodes CDR1 SGHVS and CDR2 FNYEAQ. The CDR3 is 16 amino acids. The junction had 11 bases not matched to a gene; V was cut back by 1 base and J by 6 bases. The CDR3 loop is CASSLEARQGSGEQYF. CDR3 coding DNA: TGTGCCAGCAGCTTAGAGGCCAGACAGGGGAGCGGCGAGCAGTACTTC.

This chain links TRBV30 with TRBJ2-3; either TRBD1 or TRBD2 may fit D (5 bases each). The CDR3 loop spans 15 amino acids. The V end was cut by 5 bases, the J end by 0 bases, with 15 bases between. Per germline, CDR1 GTSNPN and CDR2 SVGIG (reference sequence). The CDR3 coding sequence is TGTGCCTGGGGGGGAACGGGTTCTAGCACAGATACGCAGTATTTT. This encodes CAWGGTGSSTDTQYF. Based on the CDR3 plus reference TRBV30 and TRBJ2-3, the full variable domain is SQTIHQWPATLVQPVGSPLSLECTVEGTSNPNLYWYRQAAGRGLQLLFYSVGIGQISSEVPQNLSASRPQDRQFILSSKKLLLSDSGFYLCAWGGTGSSTDTQYFGPGTRLTVL.

In its sample, this clonotype was seen a few times. The chain is built from TRBV29-1 and TRBJ2-2; D ambiguous. Germline loops: CDR1 SQVTM, CDR2 ANQGSEA. V dropped 5 bases and J dropped 6 bases, with 10 bases sitting between them. There are 12 residues in the CDR3. The CDR3 here is CSVFKRSGELFF. The CDR3 nucleotides read TGCAGCGTTTTCAAAAGGTCCGGGGAGCTGTTTTTT.

The J gene is TRBJ2-3, the V gene TRBV7-9, with D maybe TRBD2 (5 bases). CDR1 and CDR2 (germline): SEHNR, FQNEAQ (reference sequence). This CDR3 spans 16 amino acids. V lost 5 bases to trimming and J lost 2 bases, with 17 bases between them. DNA of the CDR3: TGTGCCAGCAGCCCCACGGCGGGCCGGAACACAGATACGCAGTATTTT. Residues: CASSPTAGRNTDTQYF. Combining the CDR3 with reference TRBV7-9 and TRBJ2-3 gives the whole variable domain DTGVSQNPRHKITKRGQNVTFRCDPISEHNRLYWYRQTLGQGPEFLTYFQNEAQLEKSRLLSDRFSAERPKGSFSTLEIQRTEQGDSAMYLCASSPTAGRNTDTQYFGPGTRLTVL.

The rearrangement links TRBV4-1 to TRBJ2-1; a weak D match, TRBD2 (6 bases). This CDR3 is 16 amino acids long. V shed 3 bases and J shed 1 base, with 13 bases lying between them. CDR1 MGHRA and CDR2 YSYEKL come from the germline V gene. The CDR3 protein is CASSQAGSFSYNEQFF. CDR3 coding DNA: TGCGCCAGCAGCCAGGCGGGGAGTTTTTCCTACAATGAGCAGTTCTTC.

This chain links TRBV6-1 with TRBJ2-5; no definite D call. The CDR3 extends over 15 amino acids. V gave up 4 bases and J gave up 0 bases, with 12 bases separating them. Per germline, CDR1 MNHNS and CDR2 SASEGT. The CDR3 region is CASSGPDWNQETQYF. In DNA form, the CDR3 reads TGTGCCAGCAGTGGACCTGACTGGAACCAAGAGACCCAGTACTTC.

V usage is TRBV7-2 and J usage is TRBJ2-7; D is uncertain. CDR3 length equals 13 residues. CDR1 SGHTA and CDR2 FQGNSA come from the germline V gene. V gave up 4 bases and J gave up 2 bases, with 9 bases separating them. The CDR3 here is CASSSSGPYEQYF. CDR3 coding DNA: TGTGCCAGCAGCTCATCAGGCCCCTACGAGCAGTACTTC. Looking up the rest from reference TRBV7-2 and TRBJ2-7 gives the full variable domain: GAGVSQSPSNKVTEKGKDVELRCDPISGHTALYWYRQSLGQGLEFLIYFQGNSAPDKSGLPSDRFSAERTGGSVSTLTIQRTQQEDSAVYLCASSSSGPYEQYFGPGTRLTVT.

The rearrangement uses TRBV5-6 and TRBJ1-1; TRBD1 matches 7 bases. The germline CDR1 and CDR2 sequences are SGHDT and YYEEEE. Trimming took 3 bases from V and 1 from J; bases not matched to a gene: 12. The CDR3 is 17 amino acids. CDR3 in amino acids: CASSSPWGTVSNTEAFF. As DNA, the CDR3 is TGTGCCAGCAGCTCCCCTTGGGGGACAGTGTCGAACACTGAAGCTTTCTTT. Full variable domain (outside the CDR3, taken from reference TRBV5-6 and TRBJ1-1): DAGVTQSPTHLIKTRGQQVTLRCSPKSGHDTVSWYQQALGQGPQFIFQYYEEEERQRGNFPDRFSGHQFPNYSSELNVNALLLGDSALYLCASSSPWGTVSNTEAFFGQGTRLTVV.

This clonotype was observed a single time. This rearrangement joins TRBV6-5 to TRBJ1-1, with D unresolved. CDR1 MNHEY and CDR2 SVGAGI come from the germline V gene. Trimming removed 0 bases at V and 5 bases at J, with 7 bases between. CDR3 length equals 13 residues. The CDR3 region is CASSYSAGTEAFF. The CDR3 DNA reads as TGTGCCAGCAGTTACTCGGCGGGGACTGAAGCTTTCTTT.

This clonotype was seen a single time. This rearrangement joins TRBV25-1 to TRBJ1-2; D ambiguous. This CDR3 comprises 10 residues. Germline lookup yields CDR1 MGHDK and CDR2 SYGVNS. V shed 6 bases and J shed 11 bases, with 10 bases lying between them. DNA for the CDR3: TGTGCCAGCAGGGAGCCCGGGTACACCTTC. Translation gives CASREPGYTF.

This chain uses TRBV20-1 with TRBJ1-2; 8 nucleotides agree with TRBD1. V lost 0 bases to trimming and J lost 7 bases; unmatched junction nucleotides: 10. The CDR3 spans 15 residues. Germline CDR1 reads DFQATT; CDR2 reads SNEGSKA (reference sequence). DNA for the CDR3: TGCAGTGCTAGAGATAGGGCAGGGGGCGCAGGTGGCTACACCTTC. This encodes CSARDRAGGAGGYTF.